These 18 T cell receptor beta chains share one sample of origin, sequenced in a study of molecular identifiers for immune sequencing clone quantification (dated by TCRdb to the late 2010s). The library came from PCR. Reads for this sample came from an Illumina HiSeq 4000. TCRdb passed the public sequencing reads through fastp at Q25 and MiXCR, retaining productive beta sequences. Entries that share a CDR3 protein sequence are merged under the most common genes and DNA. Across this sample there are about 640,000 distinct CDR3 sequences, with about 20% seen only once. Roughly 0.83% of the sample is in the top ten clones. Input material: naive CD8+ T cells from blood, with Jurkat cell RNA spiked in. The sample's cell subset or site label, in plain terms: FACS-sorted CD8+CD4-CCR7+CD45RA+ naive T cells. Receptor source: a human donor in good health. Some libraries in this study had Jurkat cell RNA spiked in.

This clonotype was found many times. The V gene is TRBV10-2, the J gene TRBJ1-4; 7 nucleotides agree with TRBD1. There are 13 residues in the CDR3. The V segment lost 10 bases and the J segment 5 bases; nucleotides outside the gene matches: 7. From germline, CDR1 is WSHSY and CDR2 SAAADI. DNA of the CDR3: TGCGCCACCCGACAGGGTGCCAATGAAAAACTGTTTTTT. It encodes CATRQGANEKLFF.

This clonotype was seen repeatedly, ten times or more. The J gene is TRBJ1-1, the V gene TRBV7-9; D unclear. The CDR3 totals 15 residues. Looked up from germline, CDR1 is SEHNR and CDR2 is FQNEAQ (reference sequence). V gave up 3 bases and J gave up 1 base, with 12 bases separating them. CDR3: CASSFIDGPNTEAFF. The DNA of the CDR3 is TGTGCCAGCAGCTTTATCGACGGGCCGAACACTGAAGCTTTCTTT.

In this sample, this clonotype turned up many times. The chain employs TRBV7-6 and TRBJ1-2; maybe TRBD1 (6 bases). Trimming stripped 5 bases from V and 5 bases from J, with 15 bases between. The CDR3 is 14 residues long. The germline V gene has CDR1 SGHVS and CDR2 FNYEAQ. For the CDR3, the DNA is TGTGCCAGCAGCACCGGTACAGGGACTTATGGCTACACCTTC. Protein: CASSTGTGTYGYTF.

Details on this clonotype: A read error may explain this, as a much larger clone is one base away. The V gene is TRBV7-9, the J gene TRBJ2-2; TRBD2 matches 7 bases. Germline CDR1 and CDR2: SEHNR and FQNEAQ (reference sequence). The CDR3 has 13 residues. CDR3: CAKMGTMTGELLF. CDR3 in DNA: TGTGCCAAAATGGGGACTATGACCGGGGAGCTGCTTTTT. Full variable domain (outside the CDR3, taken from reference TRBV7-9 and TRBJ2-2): DTGVSQNPRHKITKRGQNVTFRCDPISEHNRLYWYRQTLGQGPEFLTYFQNEAQLEKSRLLSDRFSAERPKGSFSTLEIQRTEQGDSAMYLCAKMGTMTGELLFGEGSRLTVL.

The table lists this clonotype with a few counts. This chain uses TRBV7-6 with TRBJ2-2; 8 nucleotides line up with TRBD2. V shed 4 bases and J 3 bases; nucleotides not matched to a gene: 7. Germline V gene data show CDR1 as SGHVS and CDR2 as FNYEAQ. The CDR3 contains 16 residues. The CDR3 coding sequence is TGTGCCAGCAGCTCCAGCGGGGGTGACTACACCGGGGAGCTGTTTTTT. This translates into CASSSSGGDYTGELFF. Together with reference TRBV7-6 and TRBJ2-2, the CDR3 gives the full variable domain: GAGVSQSPRYKVTKRGQDVALRCDPISGHVSLYWYRQALGQGPEFLTYFNYEAQQDKSGLPNDRFSAERPEGSISTLTIQRTEQRDSAMYRCASSSSGGDYTGELFFGEGSRLTVL.

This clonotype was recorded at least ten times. The CDR3 region has the DNA TGTGCCAGCAGTCCTTTAGCGGGACCCCGAAATGAGCAGTTCTTC. Translation gives CASSPLAGPRNEQFF. The V gene is TRBV28, the J gene TRBJ2-1, with 8 bases that match TRBD2. This CDR3 region has 15 residues. V shed 5 bases, J shed 7 bases, and the junction held 10 bases outside the gene matches. CDR1 and CDR2 from the germline V gene are MDHEN and SYDVKM.

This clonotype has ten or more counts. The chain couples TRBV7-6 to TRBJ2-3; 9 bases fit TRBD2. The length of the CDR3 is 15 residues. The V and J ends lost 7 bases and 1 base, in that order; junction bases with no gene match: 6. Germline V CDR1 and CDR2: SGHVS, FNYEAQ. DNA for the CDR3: TGTGCCAGCACCAATCTAGCGGGACGCACAGATACGCAGTATTTT. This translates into CASTNLAGRTDTQYF.

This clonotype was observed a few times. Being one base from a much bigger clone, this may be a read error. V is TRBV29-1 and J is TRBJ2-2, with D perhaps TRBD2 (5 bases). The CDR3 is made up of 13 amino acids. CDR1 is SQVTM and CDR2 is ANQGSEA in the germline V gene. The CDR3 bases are TGCAGCGTCGAGCTAGCTAACACCGGGGAGCAGTTTTTT. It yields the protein CSVELANTGEQFF.

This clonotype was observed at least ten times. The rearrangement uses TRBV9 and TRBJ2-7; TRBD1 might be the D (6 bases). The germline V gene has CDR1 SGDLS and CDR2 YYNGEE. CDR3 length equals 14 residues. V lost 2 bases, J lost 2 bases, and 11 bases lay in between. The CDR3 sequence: CASSVGTQTYEQYF. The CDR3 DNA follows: TGTGCCAGCAGCGTCGGGACACAGACCTACGAGCAGTACTTC.

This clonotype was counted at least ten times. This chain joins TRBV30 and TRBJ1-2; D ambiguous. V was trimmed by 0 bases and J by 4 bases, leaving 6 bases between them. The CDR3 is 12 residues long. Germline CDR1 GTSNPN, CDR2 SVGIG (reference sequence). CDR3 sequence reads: CAWSVDGYGYTF. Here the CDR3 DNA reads TGTGCCTGGAGTGTAGACGGCTATGGCTACACCTTC.

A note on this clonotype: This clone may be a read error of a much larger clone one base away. The CDR3, as DNA: TGTGCCAGCAGCCCACCCGGGACTAGCGTGGAAGAGACCCAGTACTTC. This codes for CASSPPGTSVEETQYF. The chain joins TRBV7-8 to TRBJ2-5, with 10 bases lining up with TRBD2. J gave up 3 bases and V 5 bases, and 9 bases lay outside the gene matches. The CDR3 is 16 amino acids. CDR1 SGHVS and CDR2 FQNEAQ come from the germline V gene.

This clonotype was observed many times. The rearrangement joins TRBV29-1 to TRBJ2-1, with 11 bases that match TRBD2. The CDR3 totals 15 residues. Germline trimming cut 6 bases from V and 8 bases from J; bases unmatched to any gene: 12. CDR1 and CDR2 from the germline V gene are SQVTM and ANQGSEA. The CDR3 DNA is TGCAGCGTGATTTTTACTAGCGGGAGCCCCCATGAGCAGTTCTTC. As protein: CSVIFTSGSPHEQFF.

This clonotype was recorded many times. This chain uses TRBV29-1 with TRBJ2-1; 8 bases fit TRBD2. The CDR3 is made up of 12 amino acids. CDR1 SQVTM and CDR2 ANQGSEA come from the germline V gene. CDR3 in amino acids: CRVSGVGNEQFF. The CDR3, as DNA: TGCAGGGTTAGCGGGGTTGGCAATGAGCAGTTCTTC.

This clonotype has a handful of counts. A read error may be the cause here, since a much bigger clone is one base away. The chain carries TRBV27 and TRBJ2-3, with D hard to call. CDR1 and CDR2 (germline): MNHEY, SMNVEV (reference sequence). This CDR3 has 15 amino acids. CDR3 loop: CASSFPKLFTNTQYF. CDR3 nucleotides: TGTGCCAGCAGTTTCCCAAAACTCTTCACAAATACGCAGTATTTT.

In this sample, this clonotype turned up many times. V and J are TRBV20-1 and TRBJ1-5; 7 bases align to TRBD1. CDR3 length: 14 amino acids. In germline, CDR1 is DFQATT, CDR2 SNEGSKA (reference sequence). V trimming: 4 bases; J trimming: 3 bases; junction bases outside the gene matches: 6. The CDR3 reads CSATGQVYNQPQHF. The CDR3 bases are TGCAGTGCTACCGGACAGGTTTACAATCAGCCCCAGCATTTT.

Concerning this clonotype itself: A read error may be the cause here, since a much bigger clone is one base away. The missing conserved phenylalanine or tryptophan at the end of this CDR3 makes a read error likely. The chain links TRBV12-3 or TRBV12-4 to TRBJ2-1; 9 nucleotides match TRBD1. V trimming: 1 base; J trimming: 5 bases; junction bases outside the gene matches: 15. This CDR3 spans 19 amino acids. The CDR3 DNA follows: TGTGCCAGCAGTTTAGTCCCCCCCATGGACAGGGGTTTGGACAATGAGCAGTTCTCC. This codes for CASSLVPPMDRGLDNEQFS.

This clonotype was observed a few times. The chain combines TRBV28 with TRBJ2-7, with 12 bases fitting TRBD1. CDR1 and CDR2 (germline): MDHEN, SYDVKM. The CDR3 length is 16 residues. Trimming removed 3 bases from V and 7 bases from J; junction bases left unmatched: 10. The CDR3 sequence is CASSFGMGQGAGEQYF. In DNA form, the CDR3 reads TGTGCCAGCAGTTTCGGAATGGGACAGGGGGCAGGGGAGCAGTACTTC.

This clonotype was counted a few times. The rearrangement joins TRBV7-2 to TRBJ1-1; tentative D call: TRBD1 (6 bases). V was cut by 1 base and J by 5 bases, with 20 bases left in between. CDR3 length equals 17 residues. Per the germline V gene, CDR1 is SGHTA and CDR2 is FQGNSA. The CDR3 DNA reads TGTGCCAGCAGCTTAGGGGACACACCTTGGGTAGGGACTGAAGCTTTCTTT. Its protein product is CASSLGDTPWVGTEAFF.